This TCR beta chain was captured by sequencing in a study of T-cell memory formation after mild COVID-19. On the study more broadly: Clustering of TCRs was largely donor specific. Overall study findings and caveats: The main location of contracting CD4+ clones was CM and EM, and that of contracting CD8+ clones was EMRA. CD4/CD8 balance held among clones contracting day 15 to 85, and later expanders leaned CD4+.

Libraries for TCRalpha and TCRbeta carried sample barcodes and unique molecular identifiers via 5'RACE. TCRdb analysed the 5' RACE reads with MiXCR anew, one entry per CDR3 protein. The sample holds under 350,000 distinct CDR3 sequences, 15% to 20% seen once. In regard to this clonotype: Its antigen is currently unknown.

Sequencing was carried out using PBMCs or a T cell subset sorted from them (not recorded which). The sequence was collected from a man younger than 35 who had mild COVID-19 (a few samples of this study predate the infection). Cell type and time point are not known.

DNA for the CDR3: TGTGCCAGCAGACCGGTGGTGGGGTATAATTCACCCCTCCACTTT. It yields the protein CASRPVVGYNSPLHF. J is TRBJ1-6 and V is TRBV7-2; D is unresolved. The CDR3 consists of 15 residues. Germline CDR1 reads SGHTA; CDR2 reads FQGNSA. Deletions cut 6 bases from V and 4 bases from J, with 13 bases between. Full variable domain (outside the CDR3, taken from reference TRBV7-2 and TRBJ1-6): GAGVSQSPSNKVTEKGKDVELRCDPISGHTALYWYRQSLGQGLEFLIYFQGNSAPDKSGLPSDRFSAERTGGSVSTLTIQRTQQEDSAVYLCASRPVVGYNSPLHFGNGTRLTVT.